Below are 24 T cell receptor beta chains sequenced from a single sample in a study of control samples from healthy donors and cancer patients. Profiling relied on immunoSEQ multiplex PCR, and the TCRdb table lists in-frame clones only, not all of them. The top ten hold approximately 1.5% of the sample, which has 150,000 to 200,000 clones, approximately 94% seen once. The sequenced sample was blood. The source is a woman in her late teens or twenties in good health.

Turning to this clone: Different DNA sequences within this sample yield the same CDR3. The CDR3 is CASSLDSNQPQHF. The CDR3 nucleotides read TGTGCCAGCAGTTTAGATAGCAATCAGCCCCAGCATTTT. This chain links TRBV28 with TRBJ1-5, with D uncertain. Trimming cost V 2 bases and J 0 bases, with 2 bases left between them. Germline V gene lookup returns CDR1 MDHEN and CDR2 SYDVKM. CDR3 size: 13 residues.

The chain joins TRBV14 to TRBJ2-3, with D perhaps matching TRBD1 or TRBD2 (5 bases each). Germline assignment: CDR1 SGHDN and CDR2 FVKESK. V lost 4 bases, J lost 1 base, and 6 bases lay in between. The CDR3 contains 13 residues. CDR3 bases: TGTGCCAGCAGCCGGGACCGCACAGATACGCAGTATTTT. This gives the protein CASSRDRTDTQYF.

The chain carries TRBV18 and TRBJ1-6, with D possibly TRBD1 on 5 matching bases. V was clipped by 6 bases and J by 5 bases, with 11 bases between them. The CDR3 covers 14 residues. Germline values: CDR1 KGHSH, CDR2 LQKENI. The CDR3: CASSPGTDNSPLHF. CDR3 sequence (DNA): TGTGCCAGCTCCCCCGGGACGGATAATTCACCCCTCCACTTT.

The chain is built from TRBV6-1 and TRBJ1-2; D is possibly TRBD1 (5 bases). With 0 bases removed from V and 2 bases from J, the gap between germline ends came to 10 bases. The CDR3 consists of 15 residues. Germline V lookup: CDR1 MNHNS, CDR2 SASEGT. The CDR3 nucleotides are TGTGCCAGCAGTGAAGCCGGAGGGGCGAACTATGGCTACACCTTC. Translation: CASSEAGGANYGYTF.

The chain recombines TRBV4-1 with TRBJ1-1; the D is unclear. In germline, CDR1 is MGHRA, CDR2 YSYEKL. The CDR3 extends over 18 amino acids. V lost 0 bases to trimming and J lost 0 bases, with 17 bases between them. The CDR3 protein is CASSQDPPGGAVNTEAFF. DNA of the CDR3: TGCGCCAGCAGCCAAGACCCACCAGGAGGAGCGGTGAACACTGAAGCTTTCTTT.

The CDR3: CASSPTPRGFQPQHF. The CDR3 DNA reads TGTGCCAGCAGTCCAACTCCCAGGGGGTTTCAGCCCCAGCATTTT. The gene calls are TRBV6-5 and TRBJ1-5, with TRBD1 matching 7 bases. This CDR3 is 15 amino acids long. V lost 5 bases to trimming and J lost 6 bases; unmatched junction nucleotides: 10. The germline gives CDR1 MNHEY, CDR2 SVGAGI.

This rearrangement joins TRBV18 to TRBJ1-2; no reliable D call. This CDR3 has 12 amino acids. The V and J ends lost 3 bases and 4 bases respectively, with 6 bases between them. CDR1 and CDR2 from the germline V gene are KGHSH and LQKENI. Here the CDR3 DNA reads TGTGCCAGCTCACCGGCCGGCTATGGCTACACCTTC. This sequence encodes CASSPAGYGYTF.

The chain links TRBV6-4 to TRBJ1-2; 7 bases are a match to TRBD1. The CDR3 totals 14 residues. Germline lookup yields CDR1 MRHNA and CDR2 SNTAGT. With V trimmed by 6 bases and J by 8 bases, 12 bases remained unmatched. In DNA form, the CDR3 reads TGTGCCAGCAGGGAGACAGGGAGCCTTTCAGGCTACACCTTC. Protein sequence: CASRETGSLSGYTF.

The CDR3 spells CASSYSNNQPQHF. The CDR3 DNA is TGTGCCAGCAGTTACTCCAATAATCAGCCCCAGCATTTT. The rearrangement uses TRBV6-5 and TRBJ1-5; no definite D call. The germline V gene encodes CDR1 MNHEY and CDR2 SVGAGI. V lost 0 bases to trimming and J lost 4 bases, with 4 bases between them. The CDR3 extends over 13 amino acids.

V and J are TRBV7-9 and TRBJ2-1; weak D call: TRBD1 (5 bases). Germline V gene lookup returns CDR1 SEHNR and CDR2 FQNEAQ (reference sequence). The CDR3 is 13 amino acids. Trimming pared 0 bases from V and 8 bases from J, leaving 8 bases between. The CDR3 nucleotides are TGTGCCAGCAGCTTAGCAGGGGTCGATGAGCAGTTCTTC. Its protein is CASSLAGVDEQFF.

The gene calls are TRBV7-2 and TRBJ2-5; D gene ambiguous. With 1 base removed from V and 5 bases from J, the gap between germline ends came to 5 bases. The CDR3 contains 12 residues. Germline lookup yields CDR1 SGHTA and CDR2 FQGNSA. The CDR3 sequence: CASSLGRETQYF. In DNA form, the CDR3 reads TGTGCCAGCAGCTTAGGACGCGAGACCCAGTACTTC.

The chain joins TRBV2 to TRBJ2-1; 12 nucleotides match TRBD2. The length of the CDR3 is 13 residues. Germline-derived CDR1 and CDR2 are SNHLY and FYNNEI. The junction had 11 bases not matched to a gene; V was cut back by 7 bases and J by 16 bases. CDR3 sequence reads: CASKPSGRVRLFF. In DNA form, the CDR3 reads TGTGCCAGCAAGCCTAGCGGGAGGGTACGGCTTTTCTTC.

The J gene is TRBJ1-2, the V gene TRBV29-1, with unresolved D. V gave up 6 bases and J gave up 6 bases, with 8 bases separating them. The germline gives CDR1 SQVTM, CDR2 ANQGSEA. There are 10 residues in the CDR3. CDR3 region: CSVRGNGYTF. CDR3 coding DNA: TGCAGCGTACGGGGAAATGGCTACACCTTC.

The rearrangement uses TRBV5-1 and TRBJ1-2; unclear D gene. The CDR3 extends over 13 amino acids. Germline V gene lookup returns CDR1 SGHRS and CDR2 YFSETQ. V gave up 9 bases and J gave up 5 bases, with 17 bases separating them. The CDR3 loop reads CATREQQTYGYTF. CDR3 nucleotide sequence: TGCGCCACCCGGGAACAGCAGACTTATGGCTACACCTTC.

This sequence joins TRBV7-3 and TRBJ2-7; weak D call: TRBD2 (5 bases). Trimming shortened V by 5 bases and J by 2 bases, and 13 bases separated the two germline ends. CDR1 is SGHTA, CDR2 FQGTGA, per germline. The CDR3 extends over 14 amino acids. CDR3 region: CASSHQRFTYEQYF. For the CDR3, the DNA is TGTGCCAGCAGCCACCAGCGGTTTACCTACGAGCAGTACTTC.

This clone was observed once. This sequence joins TRBV19 and TRBJ2-1; D is ambiguous. Germline CDR1 LNHDA, CDR2 SQIVND (reference sequence). V was trimmed by 5 bases and J by 6 bases, leaving 14 bases between them. CDR3 size: 14 residues. CDR3 region: CASSLYGYSNEQFF. The CDR3 DNA is TGTGCCAGTAGTCTTTACGGTTACTCCAATGAGCAGTTCTTC.

The chain links TRBV7-6 to TRBJ2-5; 12 bases are a match to TRBD2. Germline CDR1 SGHVS, CDR2 FNYEAQ. There are 17 residues in the CDR3. V trimming: 1 base; J trimming: 3 bases; junction bases outside the gene matches: 6. CDR3 bases: TGTGCCAGCAGCTTAGTGCTAGCGGGAGGGCGCAAAGAGACCCAGTACTTC. Translated: CASSLVLAGGRKETQYF.

The rearrangement links TRBV19 to TRBJ2-7; the D is unclear. Germline CDR1 and CDR2: LNHDA and SQIVND (reference sequence). The CDR3 has 13 amino acids. The V and J ends lost 4 bases and 2 bases respectively, with 9 bases between them. CDR3 amino acids: CASSTRPPYEQYF. The CDR3 region has the DNA TGTGCCAGTAGTACGCGGCCCCCCTACGAGCAGTACTTC.

V and J are TRBV7-9 and TRBJ1-3; D remains ambiguous. Trimming took 1 base from V and 0 from J, leaving 7 bases between them. Germline V gene data show CDR1 as SEHNR and CDR2 as FQNEAQ (reference sequence). The CDR3 has 15 amino acids. CDR3 in amino acids: CASSLGTDSGNTIYF. Written as DNA, the CDR3 is TGTGCCAGCAGCTTAGGAACAGACTCTGGAAACACCATATATTTT.

CDR3 nucleotide sequence: TGTGCCAGCGGTCCCGGGACAGTACTTTATGGCTACACCTTC. This gives the protein CASGPGTVLYGYTF. This chain joins TRBV5-4 and TRBJ1-2, with TRBD1 matching over 7 bases. V was clipped by 7 bases and J by 5 bases; unmatched bases: 11. There are 14 residues in the CDR3. CDR1 is SGHNT, CDR2 YYREEE, per germline (reference sequence). Together with reference TRBV5-4 and TRBJ1-2, the CDR3 gives the full variable domain: ETGVTQSPTHLIKTRGQQVTLRCSSQSGHNTVSWYQQALGQGPQFIFQYYREEENGRGNFPPRFSGLQFPNYSSELNVNALELDDSALYLCASGPGTVLYGYTFGSGTRLTVV.

V usage is TRBV2 and J usage is TRBJ1-2; 10 bases match TRBD1. Germline V gene data show CDR1 as SNHLY and CDR2 as FYNNEI. The CDR3 contains 11 residues. J lost 7 bases, V lost 10 bases, and 3 bases had no gene match. The CDR3: CATRQGAGYTF. The CDR3 coding sequence is TGTGCCACCAGACAGGGGGCTGGCTACACCTTC.

The V call is TRBV6-5, the J call TRBJ1-3; D is uncertain. This CDR3 region has 12 residues. Trimming shortened V by 4 bases and J by 7 bases, and 8 bases separated the two germline ends. From germline, CDR1 is MNHEY and CDR2 SVGAGI. For the CDR3, the DNA is TGTGCCAGCAGTTCCGCATGGAACACCATATATTTT. Protein sequence: CASSSAWNTIYF.

The chain has TRBV29-1 and TRBJ2-2; D is possibly TRBD1 or TRBD2 (5 bases each). This CDR3 comprises 12 residues. Trimming shortened V by 7 bases and J by 4 bases, and 10 bases separated the two germline ends. Germline V gives CDR1 SQVTM, CDR2 ANQGSEA. The CDR3 sequence: CSGRTPTGELFF. The CDR3 nucleotides read TGCAGCGGGAGGACACCCACCGGGGAGCTGTTTTTT.

The rearrangement links TRBV6-5 to TRBJ1-2; TRBD1 is a possible D gene (5 bases). The CDR3 runs 13 residues. CDR1 is MNHEY and CDR2 is SVGAGI in the germline V gene. Trimming pared 6 bases from V and 4 bases from J, leaving 12 bases between. The CDR3 spells CASSPDRAYGYTF. DNA for the CDR3: TGTGCCAGCAGCCCCGACAGAGCCTATGGCTACACCTTC.